This T cell receptor (beta chain) came from a study of patients and donors after allogeneic stem cell transplantation. TCRdb reanalysed the RT-PCR reads using MiXCR and keeps one entry per CDR3 protein. This sample yields more than 25,000 distinct CDR3 sequences, of which roughly 8% are seen a single time; about 50% belongs to the top ten. This clonotype was counted many times. Germline CDR1 is DFQATT and CDR2 is SNEGSKA (reference sequence). Between the trimmed V and J ends, which lost 0 bases and 7 bases, there was a span of 4 bases. This CDR3 comprises 12 residues. The clonotype was recovered from a human donor who was either an allogeneic HSCT recipient or a stem cell or donor lymphocyte infusion donor (not recorded which). It is not recorded whose cells these are; they may come from a transplant donor. Input material: blood, either unsorted or a sorted T cell fraction (not recorded which). This chain joins TRBV20-1 and TRBJ1-6; D not resolved. CDR3 region: CSARDGNSPLHF. The CDR3 DNA reads TGCAGTGCTAGAGATGGCAATTCACCCCTCCACTTT.